This passage covers 13 T cell receptor beta chains from one sample sequenced in a study of blood T cell repertoires in COVID-19. Some clones are missing from TCRdb's copy, which holds only in-frame ones; the method was immunoSEQ multiplex PCR. The sample comprises about 180,000 clones, 70% to 85% of which are singletons, and around 9.5% rests with the top ten. The sample taken for sequencing was peripheral blood. Source of these receptors: a woman of 80 years or more with acute or convalescent COVID-19.

This sequence joins TRBV6-2 or TRBV6-3 and TRBJ1-5; 9 bases map to TRBD1. V dropped 6 bases and J dropped 0; count of bases not matched to a gene: 9. Germline V gene lookup returns CDR1 MNHEY and CDR2 SVGEGT. This CDR3 region has 17 residues. This CDR3 is CASSLDRGAHSNQPQHF. CDR3 DNA sequence: TGTGCCAGCAGCTTGGACAGGGGAGCTCATAGCAATCAGCCCCAGCATTTT.

The chain recombines TRBV5-6 with TRBJ2-1; TRBD2 might be the D (6 bases). Germline values: CDR1 SGHDT, CDR2 YYEEEE. Trimming pared 4 bases from V and 1 base from J, leaving 18 bases between. The CDR3 has 17 amino acids. CDR3 sequence reads: CASSRRRAGRSYNEQFF. Here the CDR3 DNA reads TGTGCCAGCAGCCGCAGGCGAGCGGGTCGGTCCTACAATGAGCAGTTCTTC. The entire variable domain, with the rest obtained from reference TRBV5-6 and TRBJ2-1, is as follows: DAGVTQSPTHLIKTRGQQVTLRCSPKSGHDTVSWYQQALGQGPQFIFQYYEEEERQRGNFPDRFSGHQFPNYSSELNVNALLLGDSALYLCASSRRRAGRSYNEQFFGPGTRLTVL.

The chain joins TRBV10-3 to TRBJ2-1; TRBD1 might be the D (6 bases). V was clipped by 3 bases and J by 4 bases, with 16 bases between them. Germline lookup yields CDR1 ENHRY and CDR2 SYGVKD. This CDR3 has 16 residues. DNA of the CDR3: TGTGCCATCAGTGATAGTTGGGACACTAAATACAATGAGCAGTTCTTC. Its protein product is CAISDSWDTKYNEQFF.

The rearrangement uses TRBV14 and TRBJ2-1; D is perhaps TRBD1 (5 bases). The V end was cut by 4 bases, the J end by 8 bases, with 12 bases between. Per germline, CDR1 SGHDN and CDR2 FVKESK. The CDR3 contains 13 residues. The CDR3 DNA is TGTGCCAGCAGCCTCGAACTCAGGGATGAGCAGTTCTTC. This codes for CASSLELRDEQFF.

The V gene is TRBV7-7, the J gene TRBJ2-2, with 9 bases matching TRBD1. V was clipped by 5 bases and J by 3 bases; unmatched bases: 4. Germline V gene sequence: CDR1 SSHAT, CDR2 FNYEAQ (reference sequence). The CDR3 spans 15 residues. The CDR3 DNA sequence: TGTGCCAGCAGCCCACAGGGGGCGGACACCGGGGAGCTGTTTTTT. As protein: CASSPQGADTGELFF.

This clone has just one count. The chain couples TRBV12-3 or TRBV12-4 to TRBJ1-1; a possible D gene is TRBD1 (6 bases). Trimming took off 2 bases at V and 7 bases at J, with 11 bases between the two ends. The length of the CDR3 is 13 residues. This CDR3 reads CASSLRTDIEAFF. The CDR3 nucleotides are TGTGCCAGCAGTTTAAGGACAGATATTGAAGCTTTCTTT.

This chain links TRBV6-5 with TRBJ2-1, with D tentatively TRBD1 (5 bases). The ends were cut back, 5 bases at V and 5 bases at J, with 13 bases in the middle. The length of the CDR3 is 14 residues. CDR1 is MNHEY and CDR2 is SVGAGI in the germline V gene. CDR3 amino acids: CASSPREPNNEQFF. CDR3 sequence (DNA): TGTGCCAGCAGTCCCAGGGAACCCAACAATGAGCAGTTCTTC.

The chain couples TRBV27 to TRBJ2-7; 8 bases agree with TRBD1. Germline trimming cut 6 bases from V and 5 bases from J; bases unmatched to any gene: 9. CDR1 is MNHEY and CDR2 is SMNVEV in the germline V gene (reference sequence). The CDR3 has 14 residues. CDR3 sequence: CASRFRAGGNEQYF. CDR3 coding DNA: TGTGCCAGCAGATTTAGAGCAGGGGGCAACGAGCAGTACTTC.

The V call is TRBV3-1 (or the pseudogene TRBV3-2), the J call TRBJ1-2; possibly TRBD1 for D (6 bases). Trimming took off 1 base at V and 8 bases at J, with 20 bases between the two ends. This CDR3 spans 16 amino acids. CDR1 LGHDT and CDR2 YNNKEL come from the germline V gene (reference sequence). The CDR3 loop is CASSQVQGSHREGYTF. Written as DNA, the CDR3 is TGTGCCAGCAGCCAAGTGCAGGGTTCGCACAGGGAAGGCTACACCTTC.

V is TRBV5-4 and J is TRBJ2-7, with 9 bases that match TRBD2. The CDR3 runs 14 residues. Germline-derived CDR1 and CDR2 are SGHNT and YYREEE (reference sequence). The junction had 5 bases not matched to a gene; V was cut back by 3 bases and J by 4 bases. DNA of the CDR3: TGTGCCAGCAGCTATAGCGGGAGAGGTTACGAGCAGTACTTC. Translation gives CASSYSGRGYEQYF.

The chain employs TRBV6-2 or TRBV6-3 and TRBJ1-1; D remains unclear. Germline CDR1 is MNHEY and CDR2 is SVGEGT. V was clipped by 2 bases and J by 8 bases, with 12 bases between them. The CDR3 has 13 residues. CDR3 coding DNA: TGTGCCAGCAGTTACGAGGTCCTAGGAGAAGCTTTCTTT. Protein product: CASSYEVLGEAFF.

J is TRBJ1-3 and V is TRBV5-1; TRBD1 aligns across 9 bases. Trimming cost V 7 bases and J 3 bases; bases outside gene matches: 11. Germline V lookup: CDR1 SGHRS, CDR2 YFSETQ. CDR3 size: 16 residues. In nucleotides, the CDR3 is TGCGCCAGCTCGCTTGGGACAGGGAATGGTGGAAACACCATATATTTT. Translation gives CASSLGTGNGGNTIYF.

The chain uses TRBV4-2 and TRBJ2-3; a weak D match, TRBD2 (6 bases). V shed 2 bases and J shed 0 bases, with 9 bases lying between them. The CDR3 is 15 amino acids. CDR1 and CDR2 from the germline V gene are LGHNA and YNFKEQ. In nucleotides, the CDR3 is TGTGCCAGCAGCCAACGGACTACGAGCACAGATACGCAGTATTTT. It encodes CASSQRTTSTDTQYF.